This entry concerns a single TCR beta chain. As yet, its antigen is unknown. Within the library, unique molecular identifiers were attached to each individual cDNA molecule. TCRdb re-called the RACE reads with MiXCR, one entry per CDR3 protein. Here the sample spans 150,000 to 200,000 distinct CDR3 sequences, approximately 20% being singletons. Trimming took off 1 base at V and 7 bases at J, with 14 bases between the two ends. This CDR3 is 15 amino acids long. Per germline, CDR1 SGHVS and CDR2 FQNEAQ. The data derive from a study of human T cells and chemical hapten exposure. Time point defined: patch test 1, 2 weeks after DPC sensitization. Treatment in this sample: therapeutic diphenylcyclopropenone sensitization with weekly scalp DPC. Venepuncture was done earlier than the placement of each patch test. Study-wide points: With alopecia, donors may have immune responses unlike healthy people's.

The clonotype comes from a woman aged 45-65 years with alopecia areata. Some clones in this sample may be carry-over from other donors' samples. The sequenced sample was whole blood, obtained in connection with sensitization to the hapten diphenylcyclopropenone (DPC). The genes are TRBV7-8 and TRBJ1-5; no firm D call. The CDR3 coding sequence is TGTGCCAGCAGCTTAGGAAGCCCGGACGGGCAGCCCCAGCATTTT. Translated, it gives CASSLGSPDGQPQHF.